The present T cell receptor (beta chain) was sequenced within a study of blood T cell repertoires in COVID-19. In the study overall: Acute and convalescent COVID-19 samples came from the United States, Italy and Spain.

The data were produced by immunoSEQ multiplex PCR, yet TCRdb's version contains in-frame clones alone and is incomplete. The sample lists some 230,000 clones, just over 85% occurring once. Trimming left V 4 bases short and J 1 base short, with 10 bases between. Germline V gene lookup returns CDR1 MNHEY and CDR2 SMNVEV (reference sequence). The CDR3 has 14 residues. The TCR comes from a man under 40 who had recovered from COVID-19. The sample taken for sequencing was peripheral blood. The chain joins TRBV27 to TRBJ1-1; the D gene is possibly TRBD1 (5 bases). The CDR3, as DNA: TGTGCCAGCAGTTATGGACAAGCGAACACTGAAGCTTTCTTT. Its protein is CASSYGQANTEAFF.